This TCR beta chain is from a study of blood T cell repertoires in COVID-19. Germline CDR1 is SQVTM and CDR2 is ANQGSEA. The CDR3 spans 17 residues. V lost 5 bases, J lost 1 base, and 14 bases stayed unmatched. Measured with immunoSEQ multiplex PCR; TCRdb has only the in-frame clones, and not every one. This table holds under 130,000 clones, roughly 89% found once. The rearrangement joins TRBV29-1 to TRBJ1-5; TRBD1 matches 7 bases. The sequenced sample was peripheral blood. This TCR was sampled from a woman over 75 in a cohort sampled during active COVID-19. The DNA for the CDR3 is TGCAGCGTTCAAACTTTAGAGGGGACAGTAAGCAATCAGCCCCAGCATTTT. Amino acid sequence: CSVQTLEGTVSNQPQHF. The full variable domain, its missing parts supplied by reference TRBV29-1 and TRBJ1-5, is SAVISQKPSRDICQRGTSLTIQCQVDSQVTMMFWYRQQPGQSLTLIATANQGSEATYESGFVIDKFPISRPNLTFSTLTVSNMSPEDSSIYLCSVQTLEGTVSNQPQHFGDGTRLSIL.